Listed below are T cell receptor beta chains from one sample, sequenced in a study of shared clonotypes between healthy human individuals. Profiled with immunoSEQ multiplex PCR; TCRdb holds only in-frame clones, not every one. The repertoire holds 2 million to 2.5 million clones, with approximately 96% as singletons. Sequencing was performed on naive CD4+ T cells sorted from blood. Source of these receptors: a man aged 18 to 35 in good health. Both conserved end residues are part of each CDR3. D genes are given only for firm matches.

d_call v_call cdr3_aa
NA TRBV4-3 CASSQSGKGYGYTF
NA TRBV5-1 CASSLGSQQGSAGELFF
NA TRBV5-1 CASRRGGATEAFF
TRBD2 TRBV15 CATSRLVYTAGAYEQYF
NA TRBV1 CTSSQDHRDRVYEQYF
NA TRBV2 CASSRENTEAFF
NA TRBV6-4 CASSQTGNTEAFF
NA TRBV18 CASSPLTTLNTGELFF
TRBD2 TRBV5-4 CASSSLAENDNEQFF
NA TRBV2 CASMTDEGSYNSPLHF
TRBD1 TRBV6-1 CASSVRQGSNEKLFF
NA TRBV9 CASSRDFPGANVLTF
NA TRBV5-5 CASSLGRGANTGELFF
NA TRBV7-3 CASSLYGARTGELFF
NA TRBV6-6 CASSYRGGETQYF
TRBD1 TRBV5-4 CASSWETGGRGYTF
NA TRBV5-1 CASKTVSNSPLHF
NA TRBV19 CASRREGETNEKLFF
TRBD1 TRBV6-5 CASSVPGTGNGYTF
TRBD2 TRBV5-1 CASSPLAGASTDTQYF
NA TRBV19 CASGPDRNSKTGPLHF
TRBD1 TRBV5-1 CASSLASGTVSSYEQYF
TRBD2 TRBV5-1 CASSFFLAGALQETQYF
NA TRBV2 CASSEWGGRNTIYF
NA TRBV2 CAHLWDEQYF
NA TRBV5-1 CASSFLRLALGGNNEQFF
TRBD1 TRBV27 CASSSNRGRYNYGYTF
NA TRBV9 CASSGPVGAATGELFF
NA TRBV5-4 CASSFAWRKDTQYF